What follows is one T cell receptor (beta chain) and its context. Its target is unknown. It was second doses at about 4 or about 12 weeks that were pooled. These data are taken from a study of T cell responses to AZD1222 COVID-19 vaccine. General study points: Targeting of unmutated variant regions was reportedly seen in nearly half of spike-specific TCRs. Females made up more of the donors, who were largely white British, and clonal diversity may have come out too low.

Sequencing was performed with immunoSEQ multiplex PCR; in TCRdb, only in-frame clones are kept and a portion is missing. The sample shows more than 150,000 clones, 88% of them seen only once. This clonotype was obtained from an adult who received the AZD1222 COVID-19 vaccine. The sample here was peripheral blood, taken 28 days after the second AZD1222 dose.

The CDR3 loop is CAWSELRGPNYGYTF. The CDR3 region has the DNA TGTGCCTGGAGCGAGTTGAGGGGGCCTAACTATGGCTACACCTTC. The chain links TRBV30 to TRBJ1-2; TRBD1 matches at 7 bases. The ends lost 3 bases at V and 0 bases at J; junction bases unmatched: 7. Germline V CDR1 and CDR2: GTSNPN, SVGIG (reference sequence). The CDR3 totals 15 residues.